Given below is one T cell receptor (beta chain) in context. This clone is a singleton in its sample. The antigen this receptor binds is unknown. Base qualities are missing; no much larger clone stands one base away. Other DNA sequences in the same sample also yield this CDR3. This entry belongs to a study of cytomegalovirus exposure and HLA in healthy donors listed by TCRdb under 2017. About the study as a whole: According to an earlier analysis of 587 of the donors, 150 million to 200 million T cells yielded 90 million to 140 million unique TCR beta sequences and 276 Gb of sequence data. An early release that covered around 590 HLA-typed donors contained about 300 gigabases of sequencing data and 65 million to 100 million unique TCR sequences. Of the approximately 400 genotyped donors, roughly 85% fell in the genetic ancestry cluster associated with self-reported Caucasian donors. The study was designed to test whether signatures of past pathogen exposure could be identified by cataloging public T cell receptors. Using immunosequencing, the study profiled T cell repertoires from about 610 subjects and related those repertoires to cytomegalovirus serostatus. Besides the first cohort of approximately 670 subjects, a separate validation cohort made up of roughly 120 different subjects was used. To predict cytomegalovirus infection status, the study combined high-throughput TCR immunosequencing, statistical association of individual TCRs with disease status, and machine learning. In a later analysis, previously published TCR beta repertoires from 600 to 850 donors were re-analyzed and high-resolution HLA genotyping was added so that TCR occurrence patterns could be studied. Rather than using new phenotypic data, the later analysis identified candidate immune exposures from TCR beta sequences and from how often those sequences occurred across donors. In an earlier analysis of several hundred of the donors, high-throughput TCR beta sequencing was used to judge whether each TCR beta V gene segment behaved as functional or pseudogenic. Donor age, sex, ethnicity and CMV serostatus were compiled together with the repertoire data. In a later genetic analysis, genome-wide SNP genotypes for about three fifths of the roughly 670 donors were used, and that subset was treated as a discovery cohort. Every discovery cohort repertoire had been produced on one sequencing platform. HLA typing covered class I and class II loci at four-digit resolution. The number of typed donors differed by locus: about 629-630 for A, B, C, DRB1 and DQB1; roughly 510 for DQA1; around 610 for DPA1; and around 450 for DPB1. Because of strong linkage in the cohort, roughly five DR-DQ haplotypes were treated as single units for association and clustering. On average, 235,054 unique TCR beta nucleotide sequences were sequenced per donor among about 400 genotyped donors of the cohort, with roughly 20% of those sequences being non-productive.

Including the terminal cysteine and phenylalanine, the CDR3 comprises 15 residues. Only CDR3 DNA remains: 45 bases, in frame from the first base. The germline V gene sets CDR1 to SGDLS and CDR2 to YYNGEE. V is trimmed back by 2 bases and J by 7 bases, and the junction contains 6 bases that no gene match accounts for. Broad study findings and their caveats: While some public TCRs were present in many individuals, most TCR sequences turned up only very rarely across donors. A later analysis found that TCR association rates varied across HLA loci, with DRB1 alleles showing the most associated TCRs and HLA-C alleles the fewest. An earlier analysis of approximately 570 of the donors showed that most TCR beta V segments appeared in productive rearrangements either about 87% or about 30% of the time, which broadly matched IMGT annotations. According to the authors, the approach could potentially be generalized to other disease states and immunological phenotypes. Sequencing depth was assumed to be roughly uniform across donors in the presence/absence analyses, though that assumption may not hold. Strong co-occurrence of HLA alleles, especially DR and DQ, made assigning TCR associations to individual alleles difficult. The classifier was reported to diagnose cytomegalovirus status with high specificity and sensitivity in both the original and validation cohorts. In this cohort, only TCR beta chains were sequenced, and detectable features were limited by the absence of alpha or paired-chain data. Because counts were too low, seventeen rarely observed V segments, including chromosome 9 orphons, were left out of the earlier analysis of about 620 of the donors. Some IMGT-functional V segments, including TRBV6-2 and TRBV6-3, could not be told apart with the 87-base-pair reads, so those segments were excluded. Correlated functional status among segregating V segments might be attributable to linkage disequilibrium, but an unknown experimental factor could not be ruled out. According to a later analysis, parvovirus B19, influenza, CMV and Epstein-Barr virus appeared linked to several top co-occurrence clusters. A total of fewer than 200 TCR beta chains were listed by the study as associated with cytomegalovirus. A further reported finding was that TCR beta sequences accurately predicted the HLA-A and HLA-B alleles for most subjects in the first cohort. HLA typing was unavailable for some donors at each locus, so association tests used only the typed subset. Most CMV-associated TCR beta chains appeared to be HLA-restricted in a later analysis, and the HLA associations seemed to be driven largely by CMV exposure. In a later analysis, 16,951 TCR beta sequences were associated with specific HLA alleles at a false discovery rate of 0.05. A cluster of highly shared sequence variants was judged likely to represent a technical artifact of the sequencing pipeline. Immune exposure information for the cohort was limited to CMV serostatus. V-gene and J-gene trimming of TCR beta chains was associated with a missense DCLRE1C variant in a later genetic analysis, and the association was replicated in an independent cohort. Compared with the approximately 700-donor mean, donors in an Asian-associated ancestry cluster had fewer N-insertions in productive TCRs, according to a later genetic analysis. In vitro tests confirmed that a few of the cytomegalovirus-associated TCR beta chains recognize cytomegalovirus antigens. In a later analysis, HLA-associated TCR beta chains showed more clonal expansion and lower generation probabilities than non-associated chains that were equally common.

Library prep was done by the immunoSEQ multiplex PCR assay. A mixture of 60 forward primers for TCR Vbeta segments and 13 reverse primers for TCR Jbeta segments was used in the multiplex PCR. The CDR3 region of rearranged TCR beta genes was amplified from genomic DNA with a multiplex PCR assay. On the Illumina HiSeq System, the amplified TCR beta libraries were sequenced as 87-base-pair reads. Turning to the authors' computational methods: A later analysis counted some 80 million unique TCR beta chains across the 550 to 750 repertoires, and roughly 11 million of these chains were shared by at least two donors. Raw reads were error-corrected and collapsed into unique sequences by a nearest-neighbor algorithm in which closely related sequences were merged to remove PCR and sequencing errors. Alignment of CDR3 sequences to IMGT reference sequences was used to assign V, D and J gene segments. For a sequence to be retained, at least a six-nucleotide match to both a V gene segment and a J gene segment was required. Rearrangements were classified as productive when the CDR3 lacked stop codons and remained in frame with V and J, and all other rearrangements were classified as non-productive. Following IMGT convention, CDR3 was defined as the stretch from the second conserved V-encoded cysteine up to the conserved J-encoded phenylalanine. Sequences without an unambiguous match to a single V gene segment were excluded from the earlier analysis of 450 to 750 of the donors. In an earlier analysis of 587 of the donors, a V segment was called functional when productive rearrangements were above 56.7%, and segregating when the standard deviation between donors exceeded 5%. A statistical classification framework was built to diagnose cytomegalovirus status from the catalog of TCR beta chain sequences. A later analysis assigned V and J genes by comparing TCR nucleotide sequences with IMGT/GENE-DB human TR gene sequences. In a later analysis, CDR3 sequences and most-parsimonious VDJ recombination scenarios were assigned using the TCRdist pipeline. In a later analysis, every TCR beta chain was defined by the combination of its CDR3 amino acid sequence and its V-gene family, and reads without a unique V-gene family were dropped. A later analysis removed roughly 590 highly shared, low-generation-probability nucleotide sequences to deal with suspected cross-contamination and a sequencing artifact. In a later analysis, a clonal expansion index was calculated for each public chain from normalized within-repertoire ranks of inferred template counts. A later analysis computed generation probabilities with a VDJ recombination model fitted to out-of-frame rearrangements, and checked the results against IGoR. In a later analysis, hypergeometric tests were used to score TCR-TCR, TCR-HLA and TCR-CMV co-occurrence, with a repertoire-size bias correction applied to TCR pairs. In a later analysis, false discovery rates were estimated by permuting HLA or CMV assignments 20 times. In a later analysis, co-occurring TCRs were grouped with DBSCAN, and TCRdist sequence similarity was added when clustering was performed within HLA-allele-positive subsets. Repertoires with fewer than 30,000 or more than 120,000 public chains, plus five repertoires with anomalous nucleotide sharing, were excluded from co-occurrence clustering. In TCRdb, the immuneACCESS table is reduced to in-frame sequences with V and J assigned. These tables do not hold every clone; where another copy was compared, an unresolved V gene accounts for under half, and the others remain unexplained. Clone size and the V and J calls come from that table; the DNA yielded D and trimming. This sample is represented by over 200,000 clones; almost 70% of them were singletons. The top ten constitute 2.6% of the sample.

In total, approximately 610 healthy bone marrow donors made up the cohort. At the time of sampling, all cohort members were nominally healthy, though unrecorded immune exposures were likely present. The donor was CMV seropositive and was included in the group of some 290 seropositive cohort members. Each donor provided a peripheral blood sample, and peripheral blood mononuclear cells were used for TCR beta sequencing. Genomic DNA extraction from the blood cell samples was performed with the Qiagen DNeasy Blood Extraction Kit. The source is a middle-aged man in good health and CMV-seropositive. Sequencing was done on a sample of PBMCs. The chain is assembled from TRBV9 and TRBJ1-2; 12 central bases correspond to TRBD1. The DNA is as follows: TGTGCCAGCAGCGTGACGGGACAGGGGGCTGTTGGCTACACCTTC. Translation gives CASSVTGQGAVGYTF.